What follows are 25 T cell receptor beta chains derived from one specimen sequenced in a study of HIV-infected patients and healthy controls. Antiretroviral therapy had run roughly three months, about 14 weeks, before follow-up blood collection. No cell fractionation was done, so the repertoire covers all unsorted peripheral blood T cells. Alpha and beta constant-region primers primed reverse transcription of about 500 ng RNA. Alpha and beta chain libraries were made separately by chain-specific third strand synthesis with multiplexing indices. Each CDR3 protein is one row after TCRdb ran MiXCR on the 5' RACE reads. The table records approximately 6,600 distinct CDR3 sequences, 10% of them present only once. The sample in question was blood, obtained during antiretroviral therapy. The source is an adult with HIV infection.

This clonotype is labeled medium-sized (0.01 to 0.1%). The chain joins TRBV1 to TRBJ1-5. TRBV1 is listed as a pseudogene. The CDR3 extends over 14 amino acids. The CDR3 nucleotides are TGCACCAGCAGCCAGCTCGGGCTTCGTCGGCCCCAGCATTTT. Encoded protein: CTSSQLGLRRPQHF.

The chain employs TRBV27 and TRBJ2-5, with D possibly TRBD2 on 6 matching bases. The CDR3 has 14 amino acids. The V gene's germline CDR1 is MNHEY and CDR2 SMNVEV (reference sequence). Trimming pared 1 base from V and 9 bases from J, leaving 15 bases between. CDR3 protein: CASSLLPPGRPQYF. The CDR3 nucleotides read TGTGCCAGCAGTTTATTACCTCCAGGGAGGCCCCAGTACTTC.

The chain is built from TRBV5-1 and TRBJ1-5, with D possibly being TRBD1 (6 bases). This CDR3 is 15 amino acids long. Trimming cost V 4 bases and J 0 bases, with 11 bases left between them. The germline gives CDR1 SGHRS, CDR2 YFSETQ. CDR3 nucleotide sequence: TGCGCCAGCAGCGAACAGGGTTATAGCAATCAGCCCCAGCATTTT. Translated: CASSEQGYSNQPQHF. Looking up the rest from reference TRBV5-1 and TRBJ1-5 gives the full variable domain: KAGVTQTPRYLIKTRGQQVTLSCSPISGHRSVSWYQQTPGQGLQFLFEYFSETQRNKGNFPGRFSGRQFSNSRSEMNVSTLELGDSALYLCASSEQGYSNQPQHFGDGTRLSIL.

This clonotype is medium-sized (0.01 to 0.1%) by share. This chain connects TRBV6-6 to TRBJ1-2; 8 bases are a match to TRBD1. This CDR3 has 14 amino acids. The ends lost 5 bases at V and 8 bases at J; junction bases unmatched: 10. Germline V gives CDR1 MNHNY, CDR2 SVGAGI (reference sequence). The CDR3 region has the DNA TGTGCCAGCAGTCCACAGGACAGGGCCAGCGGCTACACCTTC. Its translation is CASSPQDRASGYTF.

This clonotype was seen ten or more times. The gene calls are TRBV18 and TRBJ2-7, with D perhaps TRBD1 (5 bases). There are 20 residues in the CDR3. V lost 2 bases and J 2 bases, leaving 28 bases between the germline ends. Germline assignment: CDR1 KGHSH and CDR2 LQKENI. This CDR3 reads CASSPYRSISSTAQAYEQYF. DNA of the CDR3: TGTGCCAGCTCACCATACCGGTCAATCTCCTCGACAGCTCAAGCCTACGAGCAGTACTTC.

This clonotype ranks as medium-sized. The V gene is TRBV6-6, the J gene TRBJ1-3, with D possibly matching TRBD1 (5 bases). The CDR3 spans 14 residues. The V end lost 5 bases, the J end lost 2 bases, and 10 bases lay between the germline ends. Germline CDR1 and CDR2: MNHNY and SVGAGI (reference sequence). CDR3 nucleotides: TGTGCCAGCAGTCTCTCGGGGGCTGGAAACACCATATATTTT. It yields the protein CASSLSGAGNTIYF.

V usage is TRBV6-2 or TRBV6-3 and J usage is TRBJ2-1; D not resolved. Germline lookup yields CDR1 MNHEY and CDR2 SVGEGT. V shed 4 bases and J shed 10 bases, with 8 bases lying between them. The CDR3 has 11 residues. CDR3 bases: TGTGCCAGCAGTTCATACCTAGAGCAGTTCTTC. It yields the protein CASSSYLEQFF.

This clonotype was seen ten or more times. The rearrangement links TRBV29-1 to TRBJ2-7; TRBD1 matches at 7 bases. Germline V gene data show CDR1 as SQVTM and CDR2 as ANQGSEA. The CDR3 length is 13 residues. Trimming took 6 bases from V and 0 from J; bases not matched to a gene: 5. In nucleotides, the CDR3 is TGCAGCGTAGTACAGGGGAGCTCCTACGAGCAGTACTTC. It yields the protein CSVVQGSSYEQYF.

By share of the sample, this clonotype is medium-sized. The V and J genes are TRBV7-2 and TRBJ1-1; D gene ambiguous. The CDR3 spans 12 residues. Germline CDR1 is SGHTA and CDR2 is FQGNSA. The V and J ends lost 6 bases and 5 bases respectively, with 10 bases between them. The CDR3 DNA sequence: TGTGCCAGCAGGGAAAAGGGAACTGAAGCTTTCTTT. Its translation is CASREKGTEAFF.

This clonotype occurred many times. The rearrangement uses TRBV19 and TRBJ1-1; 7 bases fit TRBD1. The CDR3 extends over 15 amino acids. In germline, CDR1 is LNHDA, CDR2 SQIVND (reference sequence). V lost 3 bases, J lost 4 bases, and 8 bases stayed unmatched. The CDR3 reads CASSMAPRGATEAFF. Written as DNA, the CDR3 is TGTGCCAGTAGTATGGCACCCAGGGGGGCCACTGAAGCTTTCTTT.

Relative to its sample, this clonotype is medium-sized (0.01 to 0.1%). The J gene is TRBJ2-3, the V gene TRBV10-3; possibly TRBD2 for D (5 bases). The CDR3 sequence is 15 residues long. Germline-derived CDR1 and CDR2 are ENHRY and SYGVKD. The V gene lost 0 bases and the J gene lost 3 bases, with 10 bases spanning the gap. CDR3 residues: CAISESTRGTDTQYF. DNA of the CDR3: TGTGCCATCAGTGAGTCGACTCGGGGTACAGATACGCAGTATTTT.

The rearrangement joins TRBV28 to TRBJ2-7; no clear D gene. The germline CDR1 and CDR2 sequences are MDHEN and SYDVKM. The CDR3 loop spans 12 amino acids. V lost 8 bases and J lost 0, with 8 bases in between. The DNA of the CDR3 is TGTGCCAGCTTAGGGAACTCCTACGAGCAGTACTTC. Amino acid sequence: CASLGNSYEQYF.

This clonotype has just a few counts. The chain combines TRBV7-2 with TRBJ2-1, with TRBD2 identical over 8 bases. V dropped 5 bases and J dropped 5; count of bases not matched to a gene: 11. CDR1 is SGHTA, CDR2 FQGNSA, per germline. The CDR3 runs 16 residues. The CDR3 DNA sequence: TGTGCCAGCAGCCCCCTGGGAGCGGGGGTAGACAATGAGCAGTTCTTC. Translated, it gives CASSPLGAGVDNEQFF.

This clonotype is medium-sized (0.01 to 0.1%) within its sample. The CDR3 DNA sequence: TGTGCCAGCAGCGAGCAGGGAGTCATAGGTGAAGCTTTCTTT. Amino acids: CASSEQGVIGEAFF. V usage is TRBV7-2 and J usage is TRBJ1-1; D possibly corresponds to TRBD1 (5 bases). CDR3 length equals 14 residues. CDR1 is SGHTA and CDR2 is FQGNSA in the germline V gene. Trimming took 5 bases from V and 7 from J, leaving 17 bases between them.

By sample fraction, this clonotype is medium-sized. The V call is TRBV6-6, the J call TRBJ1-1; D ambiguous. CDR3 size: 14 residues. The V gene's germline CDR1 is MNHNY and CDR2 SVGAGI (reference sequence). Trimming left V 6 bases short and J 0 bases short, with 11 bases between. The CDR3 loop is CASSITPLNTEAFF. The CDR3 DNA follows: TGTGCCAGCAGCATTACCCCCTTGAACACTGAAGCTTTCTTT.

Only a few counts were recorded for this clonotype. The chain employs TRBV4-2 and TRBJ1-2; 9 bases align to TRBD1. The CDR3 has 15 residues. The J segment lost 7 bases and the V segment lost 0 bases, leaving 6 bases of the junction unmatched. Germline V gene sequence: CDR1 LGHNA, CDR2 YNFKEQ. CDR3 sequence: CASSQDQQGARGYTF. CDR3 sequence (DNA): TGTGCCAGCAGCCAAGATCAACAGGGGGCGCGTGGCTACACCTTC.

In its sample, this clonotype is medium-sized. The rearrangement uses TRBV5-5 and TRBJ1-1; 12 bases fit TRBD1. The germline CDR1 and CDR2 sequences are SGHKS and YYEKEE (reference sequence). The CDR3 spans 17 residues. V dropped 1 base and J dropped 3; count of bases not matched to a gene: 7. CDR3 nucleotides: TGTGCCAGCAGCTTGAATTCGGGACAGGGGGCGTACACTGAAGCTTTCTTT. Residues: CASSLNSGQGAYTEAFF.

By sample fraction, this clonotype is medium-sized. This rearrangement joins TRBV7-9 to TRBJ2-6; D is unresolved. Germline V gene lookup returns CDR1 SEHNR and CDR2 FQNEAQ (reference sequence). Trimming cost V 6 bases and J 1 base, with 4 bases left between them. The CDR3 contains 13 residues. CDR3 DNA: TGTGCCAGCAGGACTTCTGGGGCCAACGTCCTGACTTTC. It encodes CASRTSGANVLTF. Supplemented by reference TRBV7-9 and TRBJ2-6, the full variable domain reads DTGVSQNPRHKITKRGQNVTFRCDPISEHNRLYWYRQTLGQGPEFLTYFQNEAQLEKSRLLSDRFSAERPKGSFSTLEIQRTEQGDSAMYLCASRTSGANVLTFGAGSRLTVL.

This clonotype rates as medium-sized. The V gene is TRBV12-3 or TRBV12-4, the J gene TRBJ1-1, with D unresolved. V shed 8 bases and J shed 0 bases, with 7 bases lying between them. CDR3 length: 12 residues. CDR3 nucleotides: TGTGCCAGCGGCCGCGTGAACACTGAAGCTTTCTTT. Protein sequence: CASGRVNTEAFF.

This sequence joins TRBV6-1 and TRBJ2-3, with 8 bases fitting TRBD2. CDR3 length equals 17 residues. Germline assignment: CDR1 MNHNS and CDR2 SASEGT. J lost 3 bases, V lost 0 bases, and 8 bases had no gene match. Written as DNA, the CDR3 is TGTGCCAGCAGTGAAGCGAGTCGGGGGGGCAGTACAGATACGCAGTATTTT. This sequence encodes CASSEASRGGSTDTQYF.

This clonotype is classed as medium-sized (0.01 to 0.1%). The rearrangement links TRBV5-1 to TRBJ1-1; TRBD1 matches 7 bases. Germline V gene sequence: CDR1 SGHRS, CDR2 YFSETQ. Losses at the gene ends were 7 bases for V and 1 base for J; bases not matched to a gene: 7. This CDR3 comprises 14 residues. CDR3 in DNA: TGCGCCAGCCAATCAGGGGGGGCGAACACTGAAGCTTTCTTT. This gives the protein CASQSGGANTEAFF.

By sample share, this clonotype is medium-sized. The CDR3: CSVPKGPTEAFF. CDR3 coding DNA: TGCAGCGTGCCAAAGGGACCCACTGAAGCTTTCTTT. The gene calls are TRBV29-1 and TRBJ1-1, with a tentative D call TRBD1 (5 bases). CDR3 size: 12 residues. Germline CDR1 reads SQVTM; CDR2 reads ANQGSEA. The V and J ends lost 6 bases and 4 bases respectively, with 12 bases between them.

This clonotype has ten or more counts. The chain combines TRBV3-1 with TRBJ1-2; D not resolved. The CDR3 has 13 amino acids. V gave up 2 bases and J gave up 8 bases, with 12 bases separating them. Germline V CDR1 and CDR2: LGHDT, YNNKEL (reference sequence). DNA for the CDR3: TGTGCCAGCAGCCAAAACGGCGCGTGGGGCTACACCTTC. Protein product: CASSQNGAWGYTF.

In its sample, this clonotype ranks as medium-sized. This chain links TRBV14 with TRBJ1-4; D unclear. This CDR3 comprises 13 residues. Between the trimmed V and J ends, which lost 2 bases and 6 bases, there was a span of 7 bases. Germline CDR1 is SGHDN and CDR2 is FVKESK. CDR3 sequence reads: CASSQNPYEKLFF. Here the CDR3 DNA reads TGTGCCAGCAGCCAAAATCCATATGAAAAACTGTTTTTT. The variable domain in full, completed from reference TRBV14 and TRBJ1-4, reads EAGVTQFPSHSVIEKGQTVTLRCDPISGHDNLYWYRRVMGKEIKFLLHFVKESKQDESGMPNNRFLAERTGGTYSTLKVQPAELEDSGVYFCASSQNPYEKLFFGSGTQLSVL.

In this sample, this clonotype turned up many times. The CDR3 region has the DNA TGTGCCAGCAGTTCTGGCGAGCGGGGGCCCAATGAGCAGTTCTTC. This gives the protein CASSSGERGPNEQFF. The V call is TRBV6-2 or TRBV6-3, the J call TRBJ2-1, with 8 nucleotides matching TRBD2. The CDR3 spans 15 residues. The V gene's germline CDR1 is MNHEY and CDR2 SVGEGT. The V and J ends lost 4 bases and 6 bases, in that order; junction bases with no gene match: 8.